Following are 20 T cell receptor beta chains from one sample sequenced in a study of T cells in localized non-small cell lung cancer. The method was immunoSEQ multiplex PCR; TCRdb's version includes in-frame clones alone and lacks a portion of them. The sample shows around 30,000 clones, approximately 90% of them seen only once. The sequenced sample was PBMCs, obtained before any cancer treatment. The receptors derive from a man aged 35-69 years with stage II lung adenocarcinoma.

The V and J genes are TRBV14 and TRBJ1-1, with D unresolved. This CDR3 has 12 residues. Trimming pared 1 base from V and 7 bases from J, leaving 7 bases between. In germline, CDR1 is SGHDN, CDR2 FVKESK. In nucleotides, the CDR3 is TGTGCCAGCAGCCAAGGAGGACTTGAAGCTTTCTTT. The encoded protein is CASSQGGLEAFF.

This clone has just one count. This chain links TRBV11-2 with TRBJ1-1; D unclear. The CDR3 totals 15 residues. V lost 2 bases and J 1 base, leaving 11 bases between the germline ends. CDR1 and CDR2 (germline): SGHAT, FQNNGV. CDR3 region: CASSLTPGENTEAFF. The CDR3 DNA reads TGTGCCAGCAGCTTAACCCCAGGAGAGAACACTGAAGCTTTCTTT. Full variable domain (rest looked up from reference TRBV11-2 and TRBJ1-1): EAGVAQSPRYKIIEKRQSVAFWCNPISGHATLYWYQQILGQGPKLLIQFQNNGVVDDSQLPKDRFSAERLKGVDSTLKIQPAKLEDSAVYLCASSLTPGENTEAFFGQGTRLTVV.

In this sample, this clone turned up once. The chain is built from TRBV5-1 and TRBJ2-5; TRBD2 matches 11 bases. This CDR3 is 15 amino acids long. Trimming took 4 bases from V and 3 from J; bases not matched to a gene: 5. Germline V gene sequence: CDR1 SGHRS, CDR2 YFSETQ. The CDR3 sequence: CASSLSGRAEETQYF. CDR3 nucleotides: TGCGCCAGCAGCCTTAGCGGGAGGGCAGAAGAGACCCAGTACTTC.

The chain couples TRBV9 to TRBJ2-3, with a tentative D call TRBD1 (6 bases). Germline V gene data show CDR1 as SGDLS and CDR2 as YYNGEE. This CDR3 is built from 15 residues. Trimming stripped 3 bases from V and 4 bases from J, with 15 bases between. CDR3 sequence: CASSGDKKDADTQYF. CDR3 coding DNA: TGTGCCAGCAGCGGGGACAAAAAAGACGCAGATACGCAGTATTTT. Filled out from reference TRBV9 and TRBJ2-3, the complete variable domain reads DSGVTQTPKHLITATGQRVTLRCSPRSGDLSVYWYQQSLDQGLQFLIQYYNGEERAKGNILERFSAQQFPDLHSELNLSSLELGDSALYFCASSGDKKDADTQYFGPGTRLTVL.

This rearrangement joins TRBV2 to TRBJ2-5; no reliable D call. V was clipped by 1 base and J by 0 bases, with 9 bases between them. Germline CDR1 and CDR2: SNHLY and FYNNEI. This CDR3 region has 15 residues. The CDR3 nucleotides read TGTGCCAGCAGTGAAGGTCTGGGGTACCAAGAGACCCAGTACTTC. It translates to CASSEGLGYQETQYF.

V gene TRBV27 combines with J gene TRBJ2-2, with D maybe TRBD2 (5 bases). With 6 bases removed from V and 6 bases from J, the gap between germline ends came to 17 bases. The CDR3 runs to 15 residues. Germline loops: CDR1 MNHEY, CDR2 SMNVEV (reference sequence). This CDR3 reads CASSLASGVAGELFF. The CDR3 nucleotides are TGTGCCAGCAGCCTAGCCTCCGGGGTTGCCGGGGAGCTGTTTTTT.

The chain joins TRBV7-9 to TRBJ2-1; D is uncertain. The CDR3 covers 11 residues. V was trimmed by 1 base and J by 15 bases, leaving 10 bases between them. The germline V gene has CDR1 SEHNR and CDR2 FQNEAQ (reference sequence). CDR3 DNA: TGTGCCAGCAGCTTAGGAGACCGGCCGTTCTTC. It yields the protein CASSLGDRPFF.

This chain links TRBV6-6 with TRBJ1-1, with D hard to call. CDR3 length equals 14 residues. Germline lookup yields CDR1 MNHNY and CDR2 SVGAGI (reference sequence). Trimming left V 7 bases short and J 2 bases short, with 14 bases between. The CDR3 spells CASTRAGENTEAFF. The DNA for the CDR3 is TGTGCCAGCACCCGCGCTGGCGAAAACACTGAAGCTTTCTTT.

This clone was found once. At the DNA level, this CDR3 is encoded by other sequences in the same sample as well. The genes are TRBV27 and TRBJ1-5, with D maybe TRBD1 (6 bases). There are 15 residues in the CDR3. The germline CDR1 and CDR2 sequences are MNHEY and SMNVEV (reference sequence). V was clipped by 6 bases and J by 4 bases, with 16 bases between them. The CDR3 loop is CASSLSTGGNQPQHF. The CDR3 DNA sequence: TGTGCCAGCAGCCTTTCGACAGGCGGGAATCAGCCCCAGCATTTT.

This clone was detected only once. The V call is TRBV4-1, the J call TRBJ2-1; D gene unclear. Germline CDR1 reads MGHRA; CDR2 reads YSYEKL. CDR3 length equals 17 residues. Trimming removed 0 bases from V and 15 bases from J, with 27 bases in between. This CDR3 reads CASSQDQSFLDPHRPFF. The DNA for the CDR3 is TGCGCCAGCAGCCAAGATCAGTCCTTCCTCGACCCGCATCGGCCGTTCTTC.

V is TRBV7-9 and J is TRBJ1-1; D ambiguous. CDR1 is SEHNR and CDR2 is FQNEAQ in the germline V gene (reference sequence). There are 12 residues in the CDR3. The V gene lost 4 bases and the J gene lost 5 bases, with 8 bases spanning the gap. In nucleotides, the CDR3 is TGTGCCAGCAGCTACAAGAGGACTGAAGCTTTCTTT. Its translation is CASSYKRTEAFF.

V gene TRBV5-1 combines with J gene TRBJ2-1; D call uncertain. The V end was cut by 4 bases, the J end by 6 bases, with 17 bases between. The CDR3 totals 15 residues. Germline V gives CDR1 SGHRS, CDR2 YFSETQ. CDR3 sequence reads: CASSLVALTINEQFF. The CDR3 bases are TGCGCCAGCAGCCTAGTCGCCCTTACGATCAATGAGCAGTTCTTC.

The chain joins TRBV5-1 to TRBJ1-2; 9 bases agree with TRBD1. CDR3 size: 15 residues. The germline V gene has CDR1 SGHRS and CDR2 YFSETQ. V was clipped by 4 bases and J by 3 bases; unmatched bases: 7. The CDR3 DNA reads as TGCGCCAGCAGCCCGCGGACAGGGGCTCACTATGGCTACACCTTC. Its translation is CASSPRTGAHYGYTF.

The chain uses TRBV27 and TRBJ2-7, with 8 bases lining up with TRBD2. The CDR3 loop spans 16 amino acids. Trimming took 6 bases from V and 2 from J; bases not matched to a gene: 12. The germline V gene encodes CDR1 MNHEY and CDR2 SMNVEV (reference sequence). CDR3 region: CASSSSPSGPTYEQYF. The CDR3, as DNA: TGTGCCAGCAGCTCTTCTCCTAGCGGGCCCACCTACGAGCAGTACTTC.

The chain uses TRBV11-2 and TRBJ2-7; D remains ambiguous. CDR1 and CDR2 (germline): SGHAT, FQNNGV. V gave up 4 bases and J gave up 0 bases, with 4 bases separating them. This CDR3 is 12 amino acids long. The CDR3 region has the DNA TGTGCCAGCAGCTCGAACTCCTACGAGCAGTACTTC. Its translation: CASSSNSYEQYF.

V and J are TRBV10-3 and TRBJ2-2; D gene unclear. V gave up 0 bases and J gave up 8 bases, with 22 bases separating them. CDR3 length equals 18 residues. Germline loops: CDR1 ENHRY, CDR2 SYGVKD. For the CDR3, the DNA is TGTGCCATCAGTGAGTCGAGTGTGGGAAACCTTCTTTCGGGGGAGCTGTTTTTT. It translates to CAISESSVGNLLSGELFF.

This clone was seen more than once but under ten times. The CDR3 DNA sequence: TGCGCCACACAAAAGTTGGGCCGGATCACCTACGAGCAGTACTTC. Translation gives CATQKLGRITYEQYF. V usage is TRBV10-2 and J usage is TRBJ2-7; D not certain. CDR3 length equals 15 residues. V lost 10 bases and J lost 2, with 21 bases in between. Germline CDR1 reads WSHSY; CDR2 reads SAAADI.

The chain's CDR3 is CASSEYEGSSYNEQFF. CDR3 DNA: TGTGCCAGCAGTGAATACGAGGGAAGTTCCTACAATGAGCAGTTCTTC. The rearrangement links TRBV25-1 to TRBJ2-1, with D tentatively TRBD2 (5 bases). Germline V gene lookup returns CDR1 MGHDK and CDR2 SYGVNS. The V end lost 0 bases, the J end lost 1 base, and 10 bases lay between the germline ends. The CDR3 covers 16 residues.

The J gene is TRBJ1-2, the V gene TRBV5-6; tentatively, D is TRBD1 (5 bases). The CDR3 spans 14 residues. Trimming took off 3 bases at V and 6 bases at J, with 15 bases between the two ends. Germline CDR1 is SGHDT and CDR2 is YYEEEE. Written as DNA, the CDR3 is TGTGCCAGCAGCTGGGGCAGGGATTACAATGGCTACACCTTC. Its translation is CASSWGRDYNGYTF.

The CDR3 loop reads CASSLGLGRGETQYF. CDR3 sequence (DNA): TGTGCCAGCAGTCTCGGCCTCGGCAGGGGAGAGACCCAGTACTTC. V and J are TRBV2 and TRBJ2-5, with D possibly TRBD1 on 6 matching bases. From germline, CDR1 is SNHLY and CDR2 FYNNEI. V was clipped by 5 bases and J by 4 bases, with 17 bases between them. The CDR3 consists of 15 residues. The whole variable domain, filled in from reference TRBV2 and TRBJ2-5, reads EPEVTQTPSHQVTQMGQEVILRCVPISNHLYFYWYRQILGQKVEFLVSFYNNEISEKSEIFDDQFSVERPDGSNFTLKIRSTKLEDSAMYFCASSLGLGRGETQYFGPGTRLLVL.